This T cell receptor (beta chain) is from a study of blood T cell repertoires in COVID-19 (dated by TCRdb to 2018 to 2021). Regarding the study in general: Collaborator samples came from the United States, Italy and Spain and covered acute and convalescent phases of COVID-19. The prospective study material was composed of cDNA or gDNA derived from T cells, B-cell-depleted T cells, or PBMCs. Subjects who had been exposed to COVID-19, were actively infected with it, or had recovered from it provided the deeply sampled blood TCRbeta repertoires that made up the dataset. The repertoires were released in a freely available public database meant as a resource for research on the immune response to SARS-CoV-2. Samples came from the ongoing ImmuneRACE study (first 160 participants) plus 1,254 subjects from 6 global collaborators. Sample metadata almost always included a de-identified subject ID, COVID-19 status, age in years and sex. Where HLA class I and class II types were available, the types were taken from metadata supplied by the sample provider, not from assay-based typing. General findings and caveats noted by the study authors: The quantity of clinical and demographic metadata differed by source and by participant and was supplied without curation.

The V end loses 4 bases and the J end loses 5 bases, and a stretch of 8 bases separates them. The CDR3 covers 12 residues, taking in both the cysteine and the phenylalanine. Only the CDR3 part of the read is kept: 36 bases, read in frame from the first base. The CDR1 and CDR2 encoded by the germline V gene (reference sequence) are MNHNY and SVGAGI. As to this clone: What antigen it recognizes has not been identified. No qualities accompany the bases; no much larger clone lies one base away.

The collaborating institutions used their own protocols to collect whole blood in K2EDTA tubes. For TCRbeta analysis, collaborator samples were shipped as frozen whole blood, as isolated PBMCs, or as DNA extracted from either sample type. The immunoSEQ Assay, a bias-controlled multiplex PCR, was used to amplify TCRbeta CDR3 regions from genomic DNA. In the source study's methods: Nucleated cell counts per sample were estimated from amplification of reference gene primers within the assay. To quantify the absolute abundance of each unique TCRbeta CDR3 rearrangement, sequence reads were collapsed and filtered. Productive Simpson clonality was computed per sample as the square root of Simpson's diversity index over productive rearrangements. TCRdb stores this immuneACCESS table with in-frame sequences only. Part of the clones is absent; in the studies checked, under half of the shortfall reflects unresolved V genes, and no reason is known for the rest. V, J and clone size reflect that table, while D and trimming were determined from the DNA. The sample yields under 85,000 clones; 81% were counted once. 15% to 18% of the sample comes from the top ten.

Sample: peripheral blood. This receptor was obtained from an elderly man with acute or convalescent COVID-19. The V and J genes are TRBV6-6 and TRBJ2-5, with the identity of the D gene unclear. The nucleotide sequence is TGTGCCAGCAGTTCCGAGAGTGAGACCCAGTACTTC. Its protein is CASSSESETQYF.